This T cell receptor (beta chain) was retrieved from a study of OX40 agonist ivuxolimab in advanced cancers. Whole-study context: The study enrolled dose-escalation patients with hepatocellular carcinoma, melanoma, renal cell or head and neck cancer. Findings and limits, study-wide: By week 6 at 0.1 to 3.0 mg/kg, blood CD4+ and CD8+ T cells had expanded clonally. Researchers did not establish what antigens the expanded peripheral T cells target.

Some clones are missing from TCRdb's copy, which holds only in-frame ones; the method was immunoSEQ multiplex PCR. This sample has approximately 46,000 clones, with 77% found just once. The CDR3 is 15 residues long. The V and J ends lost 4 bases and 7 bases respectively, with 14 bases between them. Germline V gene data show CDR1 as MNHEY and CDR2 as SMNVEV (reference sequence). Comments on this clone: Antigen unknown.

The chain has TRBV27 and TRBJ1-6; D is unresolved. The clonotype comes from an adult with an advanced solid tumor such as melanoma, head and neck, liver or kidney cancer. The sequences come from CD4+ or CD8+ T cells sorted from blood, collected in a trial of the OX40 agonist ivuxolimab. DNA for the CDR3: TGTGCCAGCAGTTACAATTTGAGGGTAAATTCACCCCTCCACTTT. This translates into CASSYNLRVNSPLHF.